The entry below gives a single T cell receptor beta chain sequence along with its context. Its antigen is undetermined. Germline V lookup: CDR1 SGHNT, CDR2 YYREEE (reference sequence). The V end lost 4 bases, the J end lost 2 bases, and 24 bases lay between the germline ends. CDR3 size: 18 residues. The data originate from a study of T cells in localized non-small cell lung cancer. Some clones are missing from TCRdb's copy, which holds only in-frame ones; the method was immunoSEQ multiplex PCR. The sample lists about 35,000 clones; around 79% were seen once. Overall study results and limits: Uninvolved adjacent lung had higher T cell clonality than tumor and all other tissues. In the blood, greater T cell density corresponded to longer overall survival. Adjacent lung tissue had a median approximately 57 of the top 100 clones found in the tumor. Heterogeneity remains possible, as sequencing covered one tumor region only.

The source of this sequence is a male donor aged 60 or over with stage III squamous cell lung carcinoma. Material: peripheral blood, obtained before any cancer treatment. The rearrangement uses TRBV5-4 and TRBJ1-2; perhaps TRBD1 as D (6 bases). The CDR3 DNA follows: TGTGCCAGCAGCACGACCCTCCGGACAGCACGGAGGAACTATGGCTACACCTTC. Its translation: CASSTTLRTARRNYGYTF.